This T cell receptor (beta chain) stems from a study of beta chain features in type 1 diabetes. Overall study context: All samples combined gave about 100 million sorted cells for examination.

Expressed TCRB transcripts were sequenced, since all the RNA that had been isolated was reverse transcribed. TCRdb's copy holds only in-frame clones and misses some; the assay was immunoSEQ multiplex PCR. The sample has 120,000 to 150,000 clones, 6.5% to 8.5% seen once. The study's findings and limits: Sampled from patients, naive, central memory and Treg TCRB repertoires appeared more similar than those sampled from healthy donors. Whether HLA type affects TCRB rearrangement stayed undetermined in the present work.

This CDR3 region has 13 residues. V was pared by 7 bases and J by 1 base, with 10 bases between. Germline V gene data show CDR1 as MNHNS and CDR2 as SASEGT. In regard to this clone: Antigen specificity is unknown.

This TCR was recovered from a woman in her twenties or thirties in good health. The sample was central memory CD4+ T cells from blood. The chain combines TRBV6-1 with TRBJ1-2; D unclear. The CDR3 region has the DNA TGTGCCAGCACCCTTGCAGATAACTATGGCTACACCTTC. This encodes CASTLADNYGYTF.